What follows describes a single T cell receptor beta chain. This clone showed up just a few times. Its antigen remains undetermined. Base qualities are not recorded, but no much larger clone differs from it by a single base. The trial excluded patients who had a history of autoimmune disease or who were on systemic immunosuppression. Peripheral blood for TCR sequencing was collected from all dose cohorts at baseline, on cycle 4 day 1, and on cycle 7 day 1. The samples were drawn from a first-in-human, open-label, multicenter phase I dose-escalation trial of ivuxolimab. The trial enrolled adults with locally advanced or metastatic head and neck squamous cell, hepatocellular, melanoma or renal cell carcinoma. Before TCR sequencing, CD4+ T cells and CD8+ T cells from peripheral blood were sorted into separate populations. The germline V gene yields SGHRS for CDR1 and YFSETQ for CDR2. The CDR3 starts with the cysteine, ends with the phenylalanine, and has 15 residues. The DNA shown is the 45-base CDR3, in frame from base 1. Here V drops 2 bases and J drops 5 bases, and the junction holds 7 bases not matched to any gene.

For sequencing of the TCRbeta CDR3 region, genomic DNA was extracted from the sorted cells. The immunoSEQ Assay was used for sequencing of TCRbeta CDR3 regions. The table comes from immuneACCESS by way of TCRdb, which keeps in-frame sequences with V and J called. Part of the clones is missing from these tables; in studies checked, under half for an unresolved V gene and the rest for unknown reasons. Across this sample there are tens of thousands of clones, with over 75% seen only once. The ten largest make up 3% to 4.5% of the sample. These data are taken from a study of OX40 agonist ivuxolimab in advanced cancers. In terms of the full investigation: Ivuxolimab was a fully human IgG2 agonistic monoclonal antibody targeting the costimulatory receptor OX40 (CD134). Intravenous ivuxolimab was administered to patients every 2 weeks at six dose levels: 0.01, 0.1, 0.3, 1.5, 3 and 10 mg/kg. Of the 50 or so patients in dose escalation, around 19 had hepatocellular carcinoma, some 15 had melanoma, 9 had renal cell carcinoma and 9 had head and neck cancer. In the dose-escalation cohort, more than 80% of patients were male, and the mean age was approximately 60 years with a range of roughly 20 to 79. Patients were allowed to have had prior anti-PD-1, anti-PD-L1 or anti-CTLA-4 therapy, and approximately 40% of the dose-escalation patients had been treated with checkpoint inhibitors. Partial responses occurred in three dose-escalation patients: two with cutaneous melanoma and one with hepatocellular carcinoma. Peripheral TCRbeta sequencing aimed to test whether ivuxolimab altered TCR sequence diversity and caused clonal T-cell expansion. The paper describes the monotherapy dose-escalation part (N ≈ 52 patients) of the phase I trial of ivuxolimab. The paper's findings and limits, for the study overall: Low levels of normalized T-cell clonal expansion were also seen in some patients who did not respond. Clonal expansion of both CD4+ and CD8+ blood T cells was observed from baseline to week 6 at doses 0.1 to 3.0 mg/kg. In partial responders in the 0.1-3.0 mg/kg groups, normalized peripheral clonal expansion was found to be among the lowest, especially among CD8+ T cells. Antigen specificity was not determined for the clonally expanded peripheral T cells. On average, CD8+ T cells showed more expanded clones than CD4+ T cells after ivuxolimab.

The sequence joins TRBV5-1 to TRBJ2-1, and 7 junctional nucleotides match TRBD1. Sequenced here: CD4+ or CD8+ T cells sorted from blood, sampled in a trial of the OX40 agonist ivuxolimab. This clonotype was obtained from an adult with an advanced solid tumor such as melanoma, head and neck, liver or kidney cancer. The CDR3 reads as follows: CASSFSQGDHNEQFF. The DNA is as follows: TGCGCCAGCAGCTTCTCGCAGGGGGACCACAATGAGCAGTTCTTC.